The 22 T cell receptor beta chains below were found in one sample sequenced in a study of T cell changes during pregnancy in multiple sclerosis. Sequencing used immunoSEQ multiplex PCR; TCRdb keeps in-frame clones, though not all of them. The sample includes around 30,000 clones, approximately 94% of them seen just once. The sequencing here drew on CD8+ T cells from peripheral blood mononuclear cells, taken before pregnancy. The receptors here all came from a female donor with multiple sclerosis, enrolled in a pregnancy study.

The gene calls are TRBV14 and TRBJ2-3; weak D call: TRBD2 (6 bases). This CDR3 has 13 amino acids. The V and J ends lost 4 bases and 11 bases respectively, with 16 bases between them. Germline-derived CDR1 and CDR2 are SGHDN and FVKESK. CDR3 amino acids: CASSRVLQAGQYF. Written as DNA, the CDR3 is TGTGCCAGCAGCCGAGTGCTTCAAGCGGGGCAGTATTTT.

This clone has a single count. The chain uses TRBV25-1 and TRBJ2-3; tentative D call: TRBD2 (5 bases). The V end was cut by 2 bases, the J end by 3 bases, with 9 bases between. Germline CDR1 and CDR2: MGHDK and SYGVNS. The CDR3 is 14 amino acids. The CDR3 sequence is CASSEAGETDTQYF. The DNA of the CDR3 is TGTGCCAGCAGTGAAGCGGGCGAGACAGATACGCAGTATTTT.

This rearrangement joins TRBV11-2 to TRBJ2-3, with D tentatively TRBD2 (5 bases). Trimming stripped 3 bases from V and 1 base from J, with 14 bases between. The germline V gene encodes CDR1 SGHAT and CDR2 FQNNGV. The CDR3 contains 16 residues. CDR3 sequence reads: CASSFMEVDRTDTQYF. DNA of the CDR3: TGTGCCAGCAGCTTTATGGAGGTCGATCGCACAGATACGCAGTATTTT.

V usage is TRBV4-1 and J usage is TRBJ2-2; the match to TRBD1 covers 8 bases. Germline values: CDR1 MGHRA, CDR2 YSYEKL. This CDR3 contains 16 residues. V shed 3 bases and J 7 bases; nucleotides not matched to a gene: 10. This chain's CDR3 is CASSQPQGGGGGELFF. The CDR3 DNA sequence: TGCGCCAGCAGCCAGCCACAGGGGGGCGGTGGCGGGGAGCTGTTTTTT.

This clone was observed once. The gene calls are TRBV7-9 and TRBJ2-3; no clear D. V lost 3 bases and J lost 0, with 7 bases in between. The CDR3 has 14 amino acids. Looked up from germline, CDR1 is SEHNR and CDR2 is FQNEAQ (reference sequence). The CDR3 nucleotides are TGTGCCAGCAGCTTCTCAGGTAGCACAGATACGCAGTATTTT. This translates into CASSFSGSTDTQYF.

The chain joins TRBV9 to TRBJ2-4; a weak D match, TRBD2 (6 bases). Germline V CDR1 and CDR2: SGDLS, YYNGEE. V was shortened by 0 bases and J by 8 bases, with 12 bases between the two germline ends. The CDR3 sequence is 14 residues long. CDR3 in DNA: TGTGCCAGCAGCGTAGAGGGAGGATCGGACATTCAGTACTTC. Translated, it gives CASSVEGGSDIQYF.

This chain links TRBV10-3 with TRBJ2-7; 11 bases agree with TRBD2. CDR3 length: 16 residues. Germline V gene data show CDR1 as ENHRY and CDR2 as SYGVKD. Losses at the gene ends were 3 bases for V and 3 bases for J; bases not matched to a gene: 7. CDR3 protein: CAISDYGTSGNYEQYF. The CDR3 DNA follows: TGTGCCATCAGTGACTACGGGACTAGCGGAAACTACGAGCAGTACTTC.

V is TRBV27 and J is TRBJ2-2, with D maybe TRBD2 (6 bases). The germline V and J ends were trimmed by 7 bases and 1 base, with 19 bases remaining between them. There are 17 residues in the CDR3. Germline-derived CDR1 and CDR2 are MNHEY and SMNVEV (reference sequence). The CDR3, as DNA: TGTGCCAGCATAGAGAGGCCGGGACTTCTGAACACCGGGGAGCTGTTTTTT. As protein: CASIERPGLLNTGELFF.

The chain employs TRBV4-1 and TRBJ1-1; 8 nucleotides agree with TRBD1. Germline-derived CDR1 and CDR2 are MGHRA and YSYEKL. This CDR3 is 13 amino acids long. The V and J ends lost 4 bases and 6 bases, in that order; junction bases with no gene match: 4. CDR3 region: CASSPQGAAEAFF. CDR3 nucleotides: TGCGCCAGCAGCCCTCAGGGGGCCGCTGAAGCTTTCTTT.

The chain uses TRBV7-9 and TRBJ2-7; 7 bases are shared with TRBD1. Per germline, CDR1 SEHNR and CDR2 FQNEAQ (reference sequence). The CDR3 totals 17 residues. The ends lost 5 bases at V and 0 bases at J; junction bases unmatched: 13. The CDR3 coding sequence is TGTGCCAGCAGCCCCCGTTTAACAGGGGCCAGCTCCTACGAGCAGTACTTC. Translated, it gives CASSPRLTGASSYEQYF.

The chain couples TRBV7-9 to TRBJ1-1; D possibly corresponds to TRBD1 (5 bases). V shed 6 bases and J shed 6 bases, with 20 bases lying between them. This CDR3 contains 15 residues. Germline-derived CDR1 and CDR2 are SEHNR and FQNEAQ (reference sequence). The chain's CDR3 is CASSSQTSPGAEAFF. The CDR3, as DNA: TGTGCCAGCAGTTCCCAGACGAGTCCGGGGGCTGAAGCTTTCTTT.

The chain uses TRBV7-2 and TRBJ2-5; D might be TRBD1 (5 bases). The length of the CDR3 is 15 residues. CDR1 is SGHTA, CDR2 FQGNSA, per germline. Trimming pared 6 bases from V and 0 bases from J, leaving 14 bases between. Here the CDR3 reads CASSPRALYQETQYF. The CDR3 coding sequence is TGTGCCAGCAGTCCCAGGGCGCTTTACCAAGAGACCCAGTACTTC. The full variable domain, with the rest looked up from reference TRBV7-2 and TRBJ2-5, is GAGVSQSPSNKVTEKGKDVELRCDPISGHTALYWYRQSLGQGLEFLIYFQGNSAPDKSGLPSDRFSAERTGGSVSTLTIQRTQQEDSAVYLCASSPRALYQETQYFGPGTRLLVL.

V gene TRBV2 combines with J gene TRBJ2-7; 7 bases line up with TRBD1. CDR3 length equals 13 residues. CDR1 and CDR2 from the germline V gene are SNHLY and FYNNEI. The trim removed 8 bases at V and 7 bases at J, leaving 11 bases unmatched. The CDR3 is CASLPTGVEEQYF. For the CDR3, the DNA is TGTGCCAGCCTTCCAACAGGGGTTGAAGAGCAGTACTTC.

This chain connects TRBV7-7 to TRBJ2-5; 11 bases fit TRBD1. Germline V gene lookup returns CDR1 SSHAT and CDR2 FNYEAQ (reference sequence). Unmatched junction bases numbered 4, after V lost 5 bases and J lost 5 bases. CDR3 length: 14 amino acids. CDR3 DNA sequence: TGTGCCAGCAGCCGGACAGGGGGCCGGGAGACCCAGTACTTC. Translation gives CASSRTGGRETQYF. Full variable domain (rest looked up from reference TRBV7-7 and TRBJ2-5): GAGVSQSPRYKVTKRGQDVTLRCDPISSHATLYWYQQALGQGPEFLTYFNYEAQPDKSGLPSDRFSAERPEGSISTLTIQRTEQRDSAMYRCASSRTGGRETQYFGPGTRLLVL.

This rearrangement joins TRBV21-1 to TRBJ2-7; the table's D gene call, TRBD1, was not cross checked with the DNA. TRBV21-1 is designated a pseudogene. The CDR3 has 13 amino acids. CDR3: CASSPKTGQEQYF. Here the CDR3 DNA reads TGTGCCAGCAGCCCTAAGACAGGTCAGGAGCAGTACTTC.

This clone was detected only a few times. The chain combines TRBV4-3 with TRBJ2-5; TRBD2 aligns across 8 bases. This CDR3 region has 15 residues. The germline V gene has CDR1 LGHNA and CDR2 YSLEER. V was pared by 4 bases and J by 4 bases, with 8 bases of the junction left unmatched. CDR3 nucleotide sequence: TGCGCCAGCAGCCTGAGAAGCAGCGGGGGAGAGACCCAGTACTTC. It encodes CASSLRSSGGETQYF.

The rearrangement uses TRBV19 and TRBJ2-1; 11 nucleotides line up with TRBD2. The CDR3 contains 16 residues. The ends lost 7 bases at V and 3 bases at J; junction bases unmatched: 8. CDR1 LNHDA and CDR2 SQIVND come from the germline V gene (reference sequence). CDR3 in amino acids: CASTMWGTSGYNEQFF. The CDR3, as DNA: TGTGCCAGTACCATGTGGGGGACTAGCGGCTACAATGAGCAGTTCTTC.

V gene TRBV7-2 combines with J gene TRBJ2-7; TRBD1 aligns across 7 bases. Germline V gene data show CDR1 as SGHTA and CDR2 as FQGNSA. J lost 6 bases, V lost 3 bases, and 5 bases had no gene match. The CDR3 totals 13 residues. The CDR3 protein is CASSFDRALEQYF. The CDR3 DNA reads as TGTGCCAGCAGCTTCGACAGGGCCCTCGAGCAGTACTTC.

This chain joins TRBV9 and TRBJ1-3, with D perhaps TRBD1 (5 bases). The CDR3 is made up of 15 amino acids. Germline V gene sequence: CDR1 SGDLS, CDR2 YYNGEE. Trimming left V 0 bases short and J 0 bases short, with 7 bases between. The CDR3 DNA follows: TGTGCCAGCAGCGTAGCGACAGACTCTGGAAACACCATATATTTT. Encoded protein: CASSVATDSGNTIYF.

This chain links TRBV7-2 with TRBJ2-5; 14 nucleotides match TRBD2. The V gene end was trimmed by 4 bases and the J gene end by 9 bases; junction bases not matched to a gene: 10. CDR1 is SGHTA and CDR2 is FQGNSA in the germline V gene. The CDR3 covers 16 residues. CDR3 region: CASSSPTSGGGSAQYF. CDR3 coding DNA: TGTGCCAGCAGCTCACCGACTAGCGGGGGGGGGTCGGCCCAGTACTTC.

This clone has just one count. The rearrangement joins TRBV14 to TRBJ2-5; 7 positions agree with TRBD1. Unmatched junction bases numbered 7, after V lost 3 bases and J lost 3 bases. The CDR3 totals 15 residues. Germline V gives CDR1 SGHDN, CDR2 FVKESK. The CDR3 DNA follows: TGTGCCAGCAGCCACCCGGGACAGCCCAAAGAGACCCAGTACTTC. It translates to CASSHPGQPKETQYF.

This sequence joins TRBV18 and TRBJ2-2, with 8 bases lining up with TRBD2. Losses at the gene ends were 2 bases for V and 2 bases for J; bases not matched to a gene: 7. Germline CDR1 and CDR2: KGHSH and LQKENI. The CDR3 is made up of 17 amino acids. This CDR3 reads CASSPSLAGLNTGELFF. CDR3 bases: TGTGCCAGCTCACCAAGCTTAGCGGGACTAAACACCGGGGAGCTGTTTTTT.